This TCR beta chain appears in the sequencing data of a study of cytomegalovirus exposure and HLA in healthy donors. With V trimmed by 5 bases and J by 10 bases, 16 bases remained unmatched. The CDR3 is made up of 18 amino acids. In germline, CDR1 is MNHEY, CDR2 SMNVEV (reference sequence). The PCR had 60 Vbeta and 13 Jbeta primers. TCRdb's table, derived via immunoSEQ multiplex PCR, lists solely in-frame clones and lacks some. The table has about 120,000 clones, over 60% seen once. In its sample, this clone was seen once. This sequence was found in a woman aged 40 to 50 in good health and CMV-seronegative. The chain joins TRBV27 to TRBJ2-1, with 14 nucleotides matching TRBD2. The sample taken for sequencing was PBMCs. CDR3 sequence (DNA): TGTGCCAGCAGTAATGCCGGGACTAGCGGGGGATTCCCTAGGGAGCAGTTCTTC. It is translated as CASSNAGTSGGFPREQFF.